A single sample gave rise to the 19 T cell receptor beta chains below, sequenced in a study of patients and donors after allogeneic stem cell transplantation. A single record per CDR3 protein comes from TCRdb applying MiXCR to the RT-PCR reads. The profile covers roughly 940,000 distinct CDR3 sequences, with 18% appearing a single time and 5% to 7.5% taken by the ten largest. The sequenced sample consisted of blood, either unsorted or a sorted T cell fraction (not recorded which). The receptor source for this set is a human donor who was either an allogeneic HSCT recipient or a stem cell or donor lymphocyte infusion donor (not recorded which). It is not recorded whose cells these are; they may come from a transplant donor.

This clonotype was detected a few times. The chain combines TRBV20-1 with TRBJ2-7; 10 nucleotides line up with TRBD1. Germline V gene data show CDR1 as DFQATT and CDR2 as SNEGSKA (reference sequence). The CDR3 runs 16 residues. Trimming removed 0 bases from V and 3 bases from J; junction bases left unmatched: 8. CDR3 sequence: CSARDQDRGHIYEQYF. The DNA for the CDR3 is TGCAGTGCTAGAGATCAAGACAGGGGGCACATCTACGAGCAGTACTTC.

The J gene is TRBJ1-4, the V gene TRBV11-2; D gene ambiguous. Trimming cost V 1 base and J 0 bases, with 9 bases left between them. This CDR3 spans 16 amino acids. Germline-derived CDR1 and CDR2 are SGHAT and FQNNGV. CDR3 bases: TGTGCCAGCAGCTTAGGCCTCAAATCAACTAATGAAAAACTGTTTTTT. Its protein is CASSLGLKSTNEKLFF.

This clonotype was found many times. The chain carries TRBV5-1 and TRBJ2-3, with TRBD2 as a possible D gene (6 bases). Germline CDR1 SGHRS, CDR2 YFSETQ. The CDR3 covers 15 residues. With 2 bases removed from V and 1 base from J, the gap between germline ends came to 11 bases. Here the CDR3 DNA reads TGCGCCAGCAGCTTTCCCGGGACTCGCACAGATACGCAGTATTTT. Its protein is CASSFPGTRTDTQYF. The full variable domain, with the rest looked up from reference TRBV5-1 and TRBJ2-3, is KAGVTQTPRYLIKTRGQQVTLSCSPISGHRSVSWYQQTPGQGLQFLFEYFSETQRNKGNFPGRFSGRQFSNSRSEMNVSTLELGDSALYLCASSFPGTRTDTQYFGPGTRLTVL.

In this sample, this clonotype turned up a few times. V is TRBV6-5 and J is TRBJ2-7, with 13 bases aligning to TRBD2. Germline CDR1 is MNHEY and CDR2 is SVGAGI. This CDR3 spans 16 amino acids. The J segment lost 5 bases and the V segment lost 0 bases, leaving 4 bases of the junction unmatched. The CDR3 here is CASSYSSGLAGDEQYF. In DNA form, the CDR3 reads TGTGCCAGCAGTTACTCTTCCGGACTAGCGGGAGACGAGCAGTACTTC.

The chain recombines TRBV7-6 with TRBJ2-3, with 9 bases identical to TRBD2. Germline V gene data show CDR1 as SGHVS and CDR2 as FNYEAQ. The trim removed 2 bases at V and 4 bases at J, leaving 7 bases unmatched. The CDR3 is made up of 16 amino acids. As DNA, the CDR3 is TGTGCCAGCAGCTTATTTGGCGGGGGGGCGTCAGATACGCAGTATTTT. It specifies CASSLFGGGASDTQYF.

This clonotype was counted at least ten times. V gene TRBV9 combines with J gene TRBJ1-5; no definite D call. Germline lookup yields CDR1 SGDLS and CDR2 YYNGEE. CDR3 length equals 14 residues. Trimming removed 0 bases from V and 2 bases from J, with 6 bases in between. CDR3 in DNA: TGTGCCAGCAGCGTAGGCGGGGGCAATCAGCCCCAGCATTTT. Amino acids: CASSVGGGNQPQHF.

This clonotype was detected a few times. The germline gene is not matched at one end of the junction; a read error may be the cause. The CDR3: CASSLGEAATNEKLFF. CDR3 bases: TGTGCCAGCAGTTTAGGGGAAGCTGCAACCAATGAAAAACTGTTTTTT. The chain has TRBV12-3 or TRBV12-4 and TRBJ1-4; D is ambiguous. The length of the CDR3 is 16 residues.

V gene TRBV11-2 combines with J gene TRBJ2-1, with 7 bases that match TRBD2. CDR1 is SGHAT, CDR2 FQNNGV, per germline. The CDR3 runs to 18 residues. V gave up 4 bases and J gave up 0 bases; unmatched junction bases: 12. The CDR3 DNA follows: TGTGCCAGCAGCTCCGGAACTGAGCGGGGATTCTCCTACAATGAGCAGTTCTTC. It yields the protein CASSSGTERGFSYNEQFF. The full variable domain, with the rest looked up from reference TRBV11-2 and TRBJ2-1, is EAGVAQSPRYKIIEKRQSVAFWCNPISGHATLYWYQQILGQGPKLLIQFQNNGVVDDSQLPKDRFSAERLKGVDSTLKIQPAKLEDSAVYLCASSSGTERGFSYNEQFFGPGTRLTVL.

The DNA for the CDR3 is TGCGCCAGCAGCCAATGGGGAGTTAGCGGGTACAATGAGCAGTTCTTC. Translation: CASSQWGVSGYNEQFF. The chain employs TRBV4-1 and TRBJ2-1, with TRBD2 matching over 7 bases. In germline, CDR1 is MGHRA, CDR2 YSYEKL. This CDR3 region has 16 residues. The V segment lost 2 bases and the J segment 4 bases; nucleotides outside the gene matches: 8.

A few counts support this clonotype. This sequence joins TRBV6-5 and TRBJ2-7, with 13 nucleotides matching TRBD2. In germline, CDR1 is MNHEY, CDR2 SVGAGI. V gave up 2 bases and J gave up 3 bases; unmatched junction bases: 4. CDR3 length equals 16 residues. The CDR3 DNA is TGTGCCAGCAGTTACCCTCGGACTAGCGGGGGCTACGAGCAGTACTTC. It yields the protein CASSYPRTSGGYEQYF.

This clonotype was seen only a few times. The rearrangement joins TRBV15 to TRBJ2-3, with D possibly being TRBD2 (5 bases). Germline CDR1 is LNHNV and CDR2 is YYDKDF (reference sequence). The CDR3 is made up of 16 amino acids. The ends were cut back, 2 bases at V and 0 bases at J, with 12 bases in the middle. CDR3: CATSRSAALSTDTQYF. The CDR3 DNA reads TGTGCCACCAGCAGATCAGCGGCACTTAGCACAGATACGCAGTATTTT.

The CDR3 loop is CASSQGAEENEAFF. CDR3 in DNA: TGTGCCAGCAGTCAGGGGGCGGAAGAGAATGAAGCTTTCTTT. The V call is TRBV25-1, the J call TRBJ1-1, with TRBD1 matching over 8 bases. V trimming: 5 bases; J trimming: 7 bases; junction bases outside the gene matches: 9. The germline gives CDR1 MGHDK, CDR2 SYGVNS. The CDR3 extends over 14 amino acids. The full variable domain, its missing parts supplied by reference TRBV25-1 and TRBJ1-1, is EADIYQTPRYLVIGTGKKITLECSQTMGHDKMYWYQQDPGMELHLIHYSYGVNSTEKGDLSSESTVSRIRTEHFPLTLESARPSHTSQYLCASSQGAEENEAFFGQGTRLTVV.

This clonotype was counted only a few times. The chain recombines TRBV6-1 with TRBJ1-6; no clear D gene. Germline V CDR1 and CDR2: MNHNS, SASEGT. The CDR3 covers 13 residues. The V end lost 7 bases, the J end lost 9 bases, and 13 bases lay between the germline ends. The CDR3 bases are TGTGCCAGCACCGGGGTCCTTACTTCACCCCTCCACTTT. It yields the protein CASTGVLTSPLHF.

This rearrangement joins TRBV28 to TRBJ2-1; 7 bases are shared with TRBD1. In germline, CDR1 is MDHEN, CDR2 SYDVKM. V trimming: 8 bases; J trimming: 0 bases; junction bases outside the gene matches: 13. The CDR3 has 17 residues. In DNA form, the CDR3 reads TGTGCCAGCGCCTTCCTCAGGGGGACGCTCTCCTACAATGAGCAGTTCTTC. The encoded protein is CASAFLRGTLSYNEQFF.

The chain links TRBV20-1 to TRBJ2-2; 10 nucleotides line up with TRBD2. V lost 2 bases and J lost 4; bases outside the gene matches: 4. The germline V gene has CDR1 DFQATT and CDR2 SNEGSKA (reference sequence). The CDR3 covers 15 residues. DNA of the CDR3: TGCAGTGCTAGAAGCGGGGGGGCCGGCACCGGGGAGCTGTTTTTT. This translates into CSARSGGAGTGELFF.

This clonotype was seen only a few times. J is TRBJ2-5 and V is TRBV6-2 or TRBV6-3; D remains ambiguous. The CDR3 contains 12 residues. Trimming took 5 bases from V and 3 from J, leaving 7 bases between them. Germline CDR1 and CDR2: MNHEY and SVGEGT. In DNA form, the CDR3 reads TGTGCCAGCAGTATAGGGAAAGAGACCCAGTACTTC. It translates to CASSIGKETQYF.

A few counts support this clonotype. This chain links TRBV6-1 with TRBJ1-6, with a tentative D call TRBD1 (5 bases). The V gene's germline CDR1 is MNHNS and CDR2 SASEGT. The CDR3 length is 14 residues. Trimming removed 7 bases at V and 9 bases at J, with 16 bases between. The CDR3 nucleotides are TGTGCCAGCACCCCGCTACGGGGGGTTTCACCCCTCCACTTT. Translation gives CASTPLRGVSPLHF.

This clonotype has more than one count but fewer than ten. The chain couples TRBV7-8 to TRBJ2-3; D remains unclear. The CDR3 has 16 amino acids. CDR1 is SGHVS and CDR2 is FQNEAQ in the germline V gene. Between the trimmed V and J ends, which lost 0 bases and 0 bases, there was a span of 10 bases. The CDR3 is CASSLASWVSTDTQYF. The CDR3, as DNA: TGTGCCAGCAGCTTAGCCTCATGGGTTAGCACAGATACGCAGTATTTT.

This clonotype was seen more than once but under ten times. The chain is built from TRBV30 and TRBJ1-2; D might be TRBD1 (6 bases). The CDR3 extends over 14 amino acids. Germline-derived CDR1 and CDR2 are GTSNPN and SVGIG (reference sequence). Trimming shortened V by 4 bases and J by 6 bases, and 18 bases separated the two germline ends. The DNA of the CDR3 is TGTGCCTGGACAAGGGGGTTATTTAGGAATGGCTACACCTTC. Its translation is CAWTRGLFRNGYTF.